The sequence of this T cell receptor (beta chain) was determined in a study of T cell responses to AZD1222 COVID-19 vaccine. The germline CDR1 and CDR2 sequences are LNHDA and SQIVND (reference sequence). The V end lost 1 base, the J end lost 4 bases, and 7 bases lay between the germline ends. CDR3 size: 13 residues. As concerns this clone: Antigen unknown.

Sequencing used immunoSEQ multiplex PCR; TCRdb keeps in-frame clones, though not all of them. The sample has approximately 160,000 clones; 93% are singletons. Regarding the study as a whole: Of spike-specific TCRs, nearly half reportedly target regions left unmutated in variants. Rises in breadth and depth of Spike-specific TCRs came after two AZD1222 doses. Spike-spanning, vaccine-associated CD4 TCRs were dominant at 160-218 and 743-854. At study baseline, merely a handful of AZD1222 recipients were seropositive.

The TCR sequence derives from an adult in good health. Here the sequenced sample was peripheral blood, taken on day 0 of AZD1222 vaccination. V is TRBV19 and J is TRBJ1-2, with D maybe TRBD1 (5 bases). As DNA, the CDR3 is TGTGCCAGTAGTATAGGAGGGGCCTATGGCTACACCTTC. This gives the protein CASSIGGAYGYTF.